These T cell receptor beta chains were read from a single sample in a study of radiotherapy plus CTLA-4 blockade in lung cancer. The assay was immunoSEQ multiplex PCR, and TCRdb's table has in-frame clones only and misses some. The profile covers more than 95,000 clones, with 65% to 85% appearing a single time and roughly 5.3% taken by the ten largest. This sample comprised peripheral blood, obtained from a patient treated with radiotherapy plus ipilimumab. All receptors derive from a human donor with non-small cell lung cancer who had a partial response to radiotherapy plus ipilimumab. Each CDR3 is given with its conserved first and last residue. The D gene is left open where the match is weak.

CDR3: CASSKRRVVYGYTF
D: NA
V: TRBV21-1
length: 14

CDR3: CASSDSGLGGVYGNTIYF
D: NA
V: TRBV6-4
length: 18

CDR3: CASSFSGAYNEQFF
D: TRBD2
V: TRBV5-1
length: 14

CDR3: CASSPGFWTENTEAFF
D: NA
V: TRBV7-2
length: 16

CDR3: CASSWGTGGPGELFF
D: TRBD1
V: TRBV28
length: 15

CDR3: CASSAAGGSREQYF
D: TRBD2
V: TRBV28
length: 14

CDR3: CASSEDSQETQYF
D: NA
V: TRBV6-1
length: 13

CDR3: CASRRGPNTGELFF
D: NA
V: TRBV6-5
length: 14

CDR3: CASSLMLAGVQKTQYF
D: TRBD2
V: TRBV5-4
length: 16

CDR3: CASSATEITDTQYF
D: NA
V: TRBV2
length: 14

CDR3: CASSSRGTEAFF
D: NA
V: TRBV28
length: 12

CDR3: CASSLLDRYQETQYF
D: TRBD1
V: TRBV27
length: 15

CDR3: CASSLGGVQGARGYTF
D: TRBD1
V: TRBV5-1
length: 16

CDR3: CASSLGTGPDTQYF
D: TRBD1
V: TRBV7-9
length: 14

CDR3: CASSARDSGEKLFF
D: TRBD1
V: TRBV6-1
length: 14

CDR3: CASSRGLAGGPREQFF
D: TRBD2
V: TRBV19
length: 16

CDR3: CASSTTIHTDTQYF
D: NA
V: TRBV19
length: 14

CDR3: CASITGDSYEQYF
D: TRBD1
V: TRBV2
length: 13

CDR3: CASSVNREGSPLHF
D: NA
V: TRBV10-2
length: 14

CDR3: CASSVPGGTEAFF
D: NA
V: TRBV7-9
length: 13

CDR3: CASSTTSGRINEQFF
D: TRBD2
V: TRBV19
length: 15

CDR3: CASSFSRRTETNLYGYTF
D: NA
V: TRBV27
length: 18

CDR3: CAISDRIADTEAFF
D: NA
V: TRBV10-3
length: 14

CDR3: CAWSVGGGNYEQYF
D: NA
V: TRBV30
length: 14

CDR3: CASSLYDQPQHF
D: NA
V: TRBV7-3
length: 12

CDR3: CASTRGDTQYF
D: NA
V: TRBV2
length: 11

CDR3: CASSFADTEAFF
D: NA
V: TRBV7-2
length: 12

CDR3: CASSTRGQFDGYTF
D: TRBD1
V: TRBV28
length: 14

CDR3: CASSLRTSGSKYEQYF
D: TRBD2
V: TRBV28
length: 16